This T cell receptor (beta chain) comes out of a study of blood T cell repertoires in COVID-19. At the level of the study: Specimens from acute and convalescent COVID-19 originated in the United States, Italy and Spain.

Participant ages covered about 18 to 95 years across 25 or so US areas. Researchers sorted participants into cohorts using their self-reported clinical history. Cohort 3 recovered donors had two negative PCRs, clearance, or symptom resolution. In germline, CDR1 is LNHDA, CDR2 SQIVND (reference sequence). V was pared by 0 bases and J by 1 base, with 4 bases of the junction left unmatched. The CDR3 contains 16 residues. The method was immunoSEQ multiplex PCR; TCRdb's version includes in-frame clones alone and lacks a portion of them. The sample comprises approximately 440,000 clones, 75% to 90% of which are singletons, and about 0.65% rests with the top ten.

Sequenced sample: PBMCs or T cells enriched from blood (not recorded which). The sequence derives from a young woman who had recovered from COVID-19. The chain couples TRBV19 to TRBJ1-1; 8 nucleotides match TRBD1. Here the CDR3 DNA reads TGTGCCAGTAGTATAGATGCCGGGACAGGGAACACTGAAGCTTTCTTT. It codes for CASSIDAGTGNTEAFF.